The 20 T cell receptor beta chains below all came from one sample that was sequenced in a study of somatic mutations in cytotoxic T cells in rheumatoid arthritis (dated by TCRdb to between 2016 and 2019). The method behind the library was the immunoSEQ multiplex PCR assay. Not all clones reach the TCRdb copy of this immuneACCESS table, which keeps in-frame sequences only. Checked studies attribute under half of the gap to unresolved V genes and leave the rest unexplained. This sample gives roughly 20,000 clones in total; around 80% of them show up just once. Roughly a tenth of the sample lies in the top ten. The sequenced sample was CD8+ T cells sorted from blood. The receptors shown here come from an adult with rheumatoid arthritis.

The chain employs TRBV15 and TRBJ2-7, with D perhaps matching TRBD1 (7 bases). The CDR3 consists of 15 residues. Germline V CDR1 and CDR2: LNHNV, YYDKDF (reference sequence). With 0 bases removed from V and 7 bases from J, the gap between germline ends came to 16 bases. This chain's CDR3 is CATSRDEEGAGEQYF. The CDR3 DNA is TGTGCCACCAGCAGAGATGAAGAGGGGGCGGGGGAGCAGTACTTC.

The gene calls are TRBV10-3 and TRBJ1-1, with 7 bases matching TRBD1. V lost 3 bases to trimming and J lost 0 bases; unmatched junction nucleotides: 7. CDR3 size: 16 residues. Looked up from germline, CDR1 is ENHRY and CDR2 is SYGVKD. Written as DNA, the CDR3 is TGTGCCATCAGTGAAAGAGGGGGCCAAATGAACACTGAAGCTTTCTTT. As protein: CAISERGGQMNTEAFF.

This chain's CDR3 is CASSRPGTGSYEQYF. The CDR3 nucleotides are TGTGCCAGCTCACGTCCCGGGACGGGGTCCTACGAGCAGTACTTC. V is TRBV18 and J is TRBJ2-7, with D perhaps matching TRBD1 or TRBD2 (5 bases each). The CDR3 is made up of 15 amino acids. Germline CDR1 reads KGHSH; CDR2 reads LQKENI. Trimming shortened V by 4 bases and J by 1 base, and 14 bases separated the two germline ends.

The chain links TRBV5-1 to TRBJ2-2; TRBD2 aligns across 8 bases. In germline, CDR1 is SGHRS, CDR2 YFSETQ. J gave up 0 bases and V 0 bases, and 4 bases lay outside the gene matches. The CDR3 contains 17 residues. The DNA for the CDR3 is TGCGCCAGCAGCTTGGGCGGGGGGACCGCGAACACCGGGGAGCTGTTTTTT. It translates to CASSLGGGTANTGELFF.

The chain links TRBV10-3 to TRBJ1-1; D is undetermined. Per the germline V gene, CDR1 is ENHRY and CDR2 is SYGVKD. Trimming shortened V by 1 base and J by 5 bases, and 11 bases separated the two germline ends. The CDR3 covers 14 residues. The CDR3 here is CAISEWGGGTEAFF. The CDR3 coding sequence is TGTGCCATCAGTGAGTGGGGAGGAGGGACTGAAGCTTTCTTT.

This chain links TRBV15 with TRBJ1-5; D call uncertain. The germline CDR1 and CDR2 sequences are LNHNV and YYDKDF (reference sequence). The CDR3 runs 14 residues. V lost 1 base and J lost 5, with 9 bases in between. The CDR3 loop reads CATSRGPADQPQHF. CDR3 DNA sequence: TGTGCCACCAGCAGAGGGCCCGCCGATCAGCCCCAGCATTTT.

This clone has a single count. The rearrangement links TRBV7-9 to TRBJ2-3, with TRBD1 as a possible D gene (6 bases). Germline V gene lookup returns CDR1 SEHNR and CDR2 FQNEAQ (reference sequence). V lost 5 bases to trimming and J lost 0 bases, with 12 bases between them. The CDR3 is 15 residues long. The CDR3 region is CASSPKQGSTDTQYF. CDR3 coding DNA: TGTGCCAGCAGCCCCAAACAGGGAAGCACAGATACGCAGTATTTT. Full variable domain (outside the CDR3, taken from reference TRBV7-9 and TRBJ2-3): DTGVSQNPRHKITKRGQNVTFRCDPISEHNRLYWYRQTLGQGPEFLTYFQNEAQLEKSRLLSDRFSAERPKGSFSTLEIQRTEQGDSAMYLCASSPKQGSTDTQYFGPGTRLTVL.

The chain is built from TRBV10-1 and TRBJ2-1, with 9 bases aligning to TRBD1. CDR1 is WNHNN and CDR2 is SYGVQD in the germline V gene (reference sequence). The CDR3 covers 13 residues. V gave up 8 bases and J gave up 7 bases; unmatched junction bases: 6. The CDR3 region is CASARGTGNEQFF. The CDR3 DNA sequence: TGCGCCAGCGCCCGAGGGACAGGGAATGAGCAGTTCTTC.

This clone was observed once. The DNA of the CDR3 is TGTGCCAGCAGCGTAGGTGCGGGAAACACCGGGGAGCTGTTTTTT. This translates into CASSVGAGNTGELFF. The rearrangement uses TRBV9 and TRBJ2-2; perhaps TRBD2 as D (6 bases). The CDR3 loop spans 15 amino acids. Germline CDR1 SGDLS, CDR2 YYNGEE. The V gene lost 0 bases and the J gene lost 2 bases, with 8 bases spanning the gap. Variable domain in full (rest from reference TRBV9 and TRBJ2-2): DSGVTQTPKHLITATGQRVTLRCSPRSGDLSVYWYQQSLDQGLQFLIQYYNGEERAKGNILERFSAQQFPDLHSELNLSSLELGDSALYFCASSVGAGNTGELFFGEGSRLTVL.

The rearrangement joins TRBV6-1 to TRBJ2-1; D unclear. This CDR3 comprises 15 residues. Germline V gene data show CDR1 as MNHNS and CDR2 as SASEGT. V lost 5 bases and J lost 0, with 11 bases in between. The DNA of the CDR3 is TGTGCCAGCAGTCAAAATGACAACTCCTACAATGAGCAGTTCTTC. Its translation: CASSQNDNSYNEQFF.

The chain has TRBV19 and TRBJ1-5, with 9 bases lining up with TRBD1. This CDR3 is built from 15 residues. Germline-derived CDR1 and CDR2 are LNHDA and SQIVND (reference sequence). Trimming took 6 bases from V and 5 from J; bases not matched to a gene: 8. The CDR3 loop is CASRKIRDRDQPQHF. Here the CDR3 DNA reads TGTGCCAGTAGGAAAATCCGGGACAGGGATCAGCCCCAGCATTTT. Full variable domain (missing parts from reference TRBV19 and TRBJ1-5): DGGITQSPKYLFRKEGQNVTLSCEQNLNHDAMYWYRQDPGQGLRLIYYSQIVNDFQKGDIAEGYSVSREKKESFPLTVTSAQKNPTAFYLCASRKIRDRDQPQHFGDGTRLSIL.

DNA of the CDR3: TGTGCCAGCAGCCCGGGGACAGGGGTTTATGGCTACACCTTC. Amino acid sequence: CASSPGTGVYGYTF. The chain carries TRBV6-6 and TRBJ1-2; 10 nucleotides match TRBD1. The CDR3 spans 14 residues. V lost 6 bases to trimming and J lost 5 bases; unmatched junction nucleotides: 6. CDR1 is MNHNY and CDR2 is SVGAGI in the germline V gene (reference sequence).

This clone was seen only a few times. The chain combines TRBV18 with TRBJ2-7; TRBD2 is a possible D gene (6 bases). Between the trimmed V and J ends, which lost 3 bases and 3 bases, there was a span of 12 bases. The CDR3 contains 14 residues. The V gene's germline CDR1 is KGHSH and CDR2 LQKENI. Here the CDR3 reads CASSPAGGFYEQYF. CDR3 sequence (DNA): TGTGCCAGCTCACCCGCCGGAGGGTTCTACGAGCAGTACTTC.

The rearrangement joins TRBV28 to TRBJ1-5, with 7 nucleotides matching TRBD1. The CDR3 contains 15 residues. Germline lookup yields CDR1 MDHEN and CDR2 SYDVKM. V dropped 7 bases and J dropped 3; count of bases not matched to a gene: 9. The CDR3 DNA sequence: TGTGCCAGCACCCTCGACAGGGCCTACAATCAGCCCCAGCATTTT. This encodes CASTLDRAYNQPQHF.

CDR3 sequence (DNA): TGTGCCAGCAGCCATATTGCAAGCCCCTACGAGCAGTACTTC. Translated, it gives CASSHIASPYEQYF. The chain couples TRBV4-2 to TRBJ2-7; D remains ambiguous. V was pared by 3 bases and J by 2 bases, with 11 bases between. Germline CDR1 and CDR2: LGHNA and YNFKEQ. The CDR3 is 14 amino acids.

The CDR3 coding sequence is TGTGCCAGTAGTGCCGGAGTAAAGCTCACAGATACGCAGTATTTT. Protein product: CASSAGVKLTDTQYF. The chain uses TRBV19 and TRBJ2-3, with D uncertain. This CDR3 comprises 15 residues. In germline, CDR1 is LNHDA, CDR2 SQIVND (reference sequence). Trimming took 5 bases from V and 2 from J, leaving 14 bases between them.

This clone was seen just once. This chain's CDR3 is CASSLNRDAEYF. The DNA for the CDR3 is TGCGCCAGCAGCTTAAACCGGGACGCGGAGTACTTC. This chain links TRBV5-1 with TRBJ2-7; D tentatively fits TRBD1 or TRBD2 (5 bases each). CDR1 is SGHRS and CDR2 is YFSETQ in the germline V gene. CDR3 size: 12 residues. The V gene lost 2 bases and the J gene lost 11 bases, with 14 bases spanning the gap. The full variable domain, rest sourced from reference TRBV5-1 and TRBJ2-7, is KAGVTQTPRYLIKTRGQQVTLSCSPISGHRSVSWYQQTPGQGLQFLFEYFSETQRNKGNFPGRFSGRQFSNSRSEMNVSTLELGDSALYLCASSLNRDAEYFGPGTRLTVT.

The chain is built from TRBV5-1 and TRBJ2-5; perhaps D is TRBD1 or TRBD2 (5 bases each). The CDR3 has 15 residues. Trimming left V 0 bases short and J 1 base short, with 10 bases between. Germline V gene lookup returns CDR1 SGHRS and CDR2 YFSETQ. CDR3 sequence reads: CASSLDGTLQETQYF. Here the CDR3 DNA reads TGCGCCAGCAGCTTGGACGGGACGCTCCAAGAGACCCAGTACTTC. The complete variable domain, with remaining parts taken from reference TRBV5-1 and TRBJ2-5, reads KAGVTQTPRYLIKTRGQQVTLSCSPISGHRSVSWYQQTPGQGLQFLFEYFSETQRNKGNFPGRFSGRQFSNSRSEMNVSTLELGDSALYLCASSLDGTLQETQYFGPGTRLLVL.

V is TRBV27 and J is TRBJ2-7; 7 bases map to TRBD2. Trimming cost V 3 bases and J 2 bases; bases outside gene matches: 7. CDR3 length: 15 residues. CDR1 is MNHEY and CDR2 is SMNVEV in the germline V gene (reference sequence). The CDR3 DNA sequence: TGTGCCAGCAGTTTCGAGGCGGGGGTGGCCTACGAGCAGTACTTC. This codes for CASSFEAGVAYEQYF.

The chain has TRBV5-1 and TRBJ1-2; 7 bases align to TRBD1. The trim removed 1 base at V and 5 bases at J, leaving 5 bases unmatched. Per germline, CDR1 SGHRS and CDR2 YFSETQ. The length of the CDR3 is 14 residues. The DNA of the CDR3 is TGCGCCAGCAGCTTGAAAAAGGGGGCGTATGGCTACACCTTC. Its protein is CASSLKKGAYGYTF.